The clone carrying this T cell receptor (beta chain) showed up just a few times. Its target is not known. The entry originates in a study of CD8 T cells in ankylosing spondylitis. TCRdb itself ran the 5' RACE reads through MiXCR, one entry per CDR3 protein. The table lists about 260,000 distinct CDR3 sequences, 15% to 25% of them singletons, with roughly 8.3% in the top ten. The V end lost 0 bases, the J end lost 1 base, and 8 bases lay between the germline ends. The CDR3 covers 15 residues. Germline-derived CDR1 and CDR2 are SGDLS and YYNGEE. General study points: Disease-linked clones, CD8+, were relatively rare in peripheral blood.

What was sequenced was blood, either unsorted or a sorted T cell fraction (not recorded which). This TCR derives from a male donor with ankylosing spondylitis or in good health (not recorded which). The chain is built from TRBV9 and TRBJ2-4; no clear D. The CDR3, as DNA: TGTGCCAGCAGCGTAGATAGTAGTGCCAAAAACATTCAGTACTTC. It translates to CASSVDSSAKNIQYF.